Following are 2 T cell receptor beta chains from one sample sequenced in a study of blood T cell repertoires in COVID-19. Measured with immunoSEQ multiplex PCR; TCRdb has only the in-frame clones, and not every one. Of about 180,000 clones listed, 65% to 90% are singletons. The sequenced sample was peripheral blood. These receptor sequences come from a middle-aged man with active or convalescent COVID-19.

V and J are TRBV28 and TRBJ2-7; 7 bases match TRBD1. Germline CDR1 and CDR2: MDHEN and SYDVKM. The junction had 9 bases not matched to a gene; V was cut back by 3 bases and J by 4 bases. CDR3 length: 15 residues. Here the CDR3 reads CASSFPPGQKYEQYF. The CDR3 region has the DNA TGTGCCAGCAGTTTTCCCCCGGGACAGAAATACGAGCAGTACTTC.

This sequence joins TRBV6-5 and TRBJ2-7, with a weak D call TRBD1 (6 bases). This CDR3 has 13 amino acids. Germline lookup yields CDR1 MNHEY and CDR2 SVGAGI. V was trimmed by 6 bases and J by 3 bases, leaving 12 bases between them. CDR3 sequence reads: CASRMRGGYEQYF. CDR3 bases: TGTGCCAGCAGAATGAGAGGGGGCTACGAGCAGTACTTC.